Listed below are T cell receptor beta chains from one sample, sequenced in a study of Tregs in tolerant kidney transplant recipients. Here immunoSEQ multiplex PCR was the method, and the copy in TCRdb shows in-frame clones only, minus some. The sample holds about 64,000 clones; more than 95% are singletons and the top ten take 0.34%. This specimen consisted of Tregs from blood, obtained before the transplant. These TCRs come from a human donor who received a combined kidney and bone marrow transplant. CDR3s leave out the opening cysteine and the closing phenylalanine or tryptophan. Each record gives: D gene, V gene, clone size, CDR3 protein. The D gene is left open where the match is weak. Clone size appears in some rows only: once, few, many, or a class for an expanded clone.

D gene: TRBD1; V gene: TRBV6-1; clone size: -; CDR3 protein: ASRENRGPNYGYT
D gene: -; V gene: TRBV7-2; clone size: -; CDR3 protein: ASSLFRAAQY
D gene: -; V gene: TRBV2; clone size: -; CDR3 protein: ASSSTAETQY
D gene: -; V gene: TRBV7-3; clone size: -; CDR3 protein: ASSLQAGIYEQY
D gene: TRBD2; V gene: TRBV10-3; clone size: once; CDR3 protein: AISENSGRAADTQY
D gene: TRBD1; V gene: TRBV5-5; clone size: -; CDR3 protein: ASSPTGTVQETQY
D gene: TRBD1; V gene: TRBV5-7; clone size: -; CDR3 protein: ASSSQGAGSNTEAF
D gene: TRBD1; V gene: TRBV10-2; clone size: -; CDR3 protein: ASSTQGARYNSPLH
D gene: -; V gene: TRBV15; clone size: -; CDR3 protein: ATSRVNQPQH
D gene: -; V gene: TRBV9; clone size: -; CDR3 protein: ASGFSWQGNTGELF
D gene: -; V gene: TRBV28; clone size: once; CDR3 protein: ASSLFGVDTGELF
D gene: -; V gene: TRBV5-1; clone size: -; CDR3 protein: ASSRAPGWDEKLF
D gene: -; V gene: TRBV15; clone size: -; CDR3 protein: ATDPPRTDLFQAYNEQF
D gene: -; V gene: TRBV7-9; clone size: -; CDR3 protein: ASSLSQRVEQF
D gene: TRBD2; V gene: TRBV30; clone size: -; CDR3 protein: AYTTVGGILSYNEQF
D gene: -; V gene: TRBV5-1; clone size: -; CDR3 protein: ASGTIQETQY
D gene: -; V gene: TRBV5-1; clone size: -; CDR3 protein: ASSLGRTAYNEQF
D gene: -; V gene: TRBV9; clone size: -; CDR3 protein: ASSAQGRYDGYT
D gene: -; V gene: TRBV7-9; clone size: -; CDR3 protein: ASSLGRWAF
D gene: -; V gene: TRBV29-1; clone size: -; CDR3 protein: SAVTENSNQPQH
D gene: TRBD2; V gene: TRBV2; clone size: -; CDR3 protein: ASRRGTSGMYEQY
D gene: -; V gene: TRBV7-2; clone size: -; CDR3 protein: ASSLAGGTSNTGELF
D gene: -; V gene: TRBV27; clone size: -; CDR3 protein: ASSPLTGMNTEAF
D gene: TRBD2; V gene: TRBV28; clone size: -; CDR3 protein: ASSYRGGGRSTDTQY
D gene: TRBD2; V gene: TRBV4-2; clone size: -; CDR3 protein: ASSQVENGRAYEQY
D gene: TRBD2; V gene: TRBV5-5; clone size: -; CDR3 protein: ASSQAGGKYNEQF
D gene: -; V gene: TRBV2; clone size: -; CDR3 protein: ASSEGRSEQF
D gene: TRBD2; V gene: TRBV18; clone size: -; CDR3 protein: ASSPKSGGQDTDTQY
D gene: -; V gene: TRBV29-1; clone size: -; CDR3 protein: SVMKLGRATDTQY
D gene: TRBD1; V gene: TRBV5-1; clone size: -; CDR3 protein: ASSLVGQGGGTKNIQY
D gene: -; V gene: TRBV6-5; clone size: -; CDR3 protein: ASGQQGAAF
D gene: -; V gene: TRBV5-6; clone size: -; CDR3 protein: ASSFSGVNEKLF
D gene: -; V gene: TRBV5-4; clone size: -; CDR3 protein: ASSSPTAGYFYGYT
D gene: -; V gene: TRBV5-1; clone size: once; CDR3 protein: ASSLVSGFDTEAF
D gene: -; V gene: TRBV2; clone size: -; CDR3 protein: ASSEARTVGQGNLDGGG
D gene: -; V gene: TRBV12-5; clone size: -; CDR3 protein: ASGLALGDTGELF
D gene: -; V gene: TRBV5-1; clone size: -; CDR3 protein: ASRAQQDTQY
D gene: TRBD1; V gene: TRBV2; clone size: -; CDR3 protein: ASRGTGAHEQY
D gene: TRBD2; V gene: TRBV7-8; clone size: -; CDR3 protein: ASSLFVIVAGMSTDTQY
D gene: TRBD1; V gene: TRBV9; clone size: -; CDR3 protein: ASSADRGLQETQY
D gene: TRBD2; V gene: TRBV5-1; clone size: -; CDR3 protein: ASSFGLAGVKAETQY
D gene: TRBD2; V gene: TRBV7-2; clone size: -; CDR3 protein: ASSFLAGDTQY
D gene: TRBD2; V gene: TRBV2; clone size: -; CDR3 protein: ASTPGGGRYEQY
D gene: -; V gene: TRBV5-4; clone size: -; CDR3 protein: ASSLFRGSEAF
D gene: -; V gene: TRBV7-8; clone size: once; CDR3 protein: ASSLAEWRPQH
D gene: TRBD1; V gene: TRBV7-2; clone size: -; CDR3 protein: ASSLQRDRNQPQH
D gene: -; V gene: TRBV11-3; clone size: -; CDR3 protein: ASSLDGGSEQF
D gene: -; V gene: TRBV5-6; clone size: -; CDR3 protein: ASSLGLGPNNEQF
D gene: -; V gene: TRBV4-3; clone size: -; CDR3 protein: ASSFTWATNEKLF
D gene: -; V gene: TRBV19; clone size: -; CDR3 protein: ASSAQVLGYEQY
D gene: -; V gene: TRBV7-9; clone size: -; CDR3 protein: ASSRRDFRYNEQF
D gene: -; V gene: TRBV28; clone size: -; CDR3 protein: ASSLPGQYGYT
D gene: TRBD1; V gene: TRBV7-2; clone size: -; CDR3 protein: ASSLSRGNYGYT
D gene: -; V gene: TRBV10-3; clone size: -; CDR3 protein: AISEWAGQSTYEQY
D gene: -; V gene: TRBV2; clone size: -; CDR3 protein: ASRAYNEQF
D gene: TRBD2; V gene: TRBV6-1; clone size: -; CDR3 protein: ASSELAGPYEQY